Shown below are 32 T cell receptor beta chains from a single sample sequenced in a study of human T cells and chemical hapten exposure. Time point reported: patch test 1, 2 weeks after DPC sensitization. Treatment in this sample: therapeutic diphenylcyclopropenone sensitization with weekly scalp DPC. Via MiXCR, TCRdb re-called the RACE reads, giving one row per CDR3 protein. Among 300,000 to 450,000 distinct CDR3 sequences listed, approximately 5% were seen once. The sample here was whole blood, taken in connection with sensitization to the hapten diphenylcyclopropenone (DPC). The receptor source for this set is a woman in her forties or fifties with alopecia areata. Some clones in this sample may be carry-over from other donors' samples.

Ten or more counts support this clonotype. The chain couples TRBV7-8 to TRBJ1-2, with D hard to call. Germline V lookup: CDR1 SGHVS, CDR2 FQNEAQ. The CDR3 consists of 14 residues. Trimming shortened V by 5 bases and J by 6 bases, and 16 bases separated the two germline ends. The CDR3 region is CASSPQHSQNGYTF. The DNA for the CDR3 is TGTGCCAGCAGCCCACAACACTCGCAGAATGGCTACACCTTC.

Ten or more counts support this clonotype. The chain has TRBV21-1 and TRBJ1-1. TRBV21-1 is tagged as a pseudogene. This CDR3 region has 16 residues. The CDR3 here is CASSSLRKVMNTEAFF. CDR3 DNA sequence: TGTGCCAGCAGCAGCCTCCGAAAGGTAATGAACACTGAAGCTTTCTTT.

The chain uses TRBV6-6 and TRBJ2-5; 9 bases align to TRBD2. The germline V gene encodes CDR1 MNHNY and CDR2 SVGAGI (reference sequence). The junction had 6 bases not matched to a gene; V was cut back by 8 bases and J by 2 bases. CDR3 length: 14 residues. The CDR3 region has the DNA TGTGCCAGCGGGGAGACTAGCGGACAAGAGACCCAGTACTTC. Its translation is CASGETSGQETQYF.

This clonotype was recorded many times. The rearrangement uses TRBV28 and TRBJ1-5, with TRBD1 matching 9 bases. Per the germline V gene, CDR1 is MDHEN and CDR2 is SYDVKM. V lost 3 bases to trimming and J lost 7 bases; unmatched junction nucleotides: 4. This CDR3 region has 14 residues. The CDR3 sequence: CASSFGTGLQPQHF. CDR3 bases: TGTGCCAGCAGTTTTGGGACAGGGTTACAGCCCCAGCATTTT.

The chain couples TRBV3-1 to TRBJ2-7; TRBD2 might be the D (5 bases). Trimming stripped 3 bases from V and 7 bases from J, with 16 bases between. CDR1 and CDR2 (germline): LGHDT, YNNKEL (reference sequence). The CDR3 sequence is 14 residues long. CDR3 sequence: CASSHDLAAGEQYF. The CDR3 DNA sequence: TGTGCCAGCAGCCACGACCTAGCAGCTGGGGAGCAGTACTTC.

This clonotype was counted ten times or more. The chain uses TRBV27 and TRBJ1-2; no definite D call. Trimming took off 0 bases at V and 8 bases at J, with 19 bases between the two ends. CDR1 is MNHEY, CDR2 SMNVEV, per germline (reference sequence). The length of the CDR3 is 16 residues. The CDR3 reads CASSLSPYISAEGYTF. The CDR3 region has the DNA TGTGCCAGCAGTTTATCCCCATACATCTCAGCGGAAGGCTACACCTTC.

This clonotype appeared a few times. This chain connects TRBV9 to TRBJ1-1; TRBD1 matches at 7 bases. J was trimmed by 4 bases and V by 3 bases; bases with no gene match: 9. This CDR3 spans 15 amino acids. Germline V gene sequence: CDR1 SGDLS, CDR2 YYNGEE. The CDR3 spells CASSATGRASTEAFF. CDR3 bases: TGTGCCAGCAGCGCGACAGGGAGAGCGAGCACTGAAGCTTTCTTT.

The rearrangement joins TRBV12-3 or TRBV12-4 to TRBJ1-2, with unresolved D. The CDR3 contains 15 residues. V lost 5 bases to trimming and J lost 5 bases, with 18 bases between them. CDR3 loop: CASSPVVLRGYGYTF. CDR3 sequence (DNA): TGTGCCAGCAGTCCAGTGGTCCTCCGGGGTTATGGCTACACCTTC.

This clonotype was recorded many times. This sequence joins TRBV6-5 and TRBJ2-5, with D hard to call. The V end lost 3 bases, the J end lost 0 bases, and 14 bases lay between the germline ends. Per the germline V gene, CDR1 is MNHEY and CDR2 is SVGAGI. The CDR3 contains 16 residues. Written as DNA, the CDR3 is TGTGCCAGCAGTTATATGCGTGGGTGGAACCAAGAGACCCAGTACTTC. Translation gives CASSYMRGWNQETQYF.

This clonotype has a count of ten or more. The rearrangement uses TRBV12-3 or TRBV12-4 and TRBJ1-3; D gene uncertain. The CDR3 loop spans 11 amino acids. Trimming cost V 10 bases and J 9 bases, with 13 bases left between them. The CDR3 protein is CANNRGGTIYF. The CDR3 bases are TGTGCCAACAATCGCGGAGGCACCATATATTTT.

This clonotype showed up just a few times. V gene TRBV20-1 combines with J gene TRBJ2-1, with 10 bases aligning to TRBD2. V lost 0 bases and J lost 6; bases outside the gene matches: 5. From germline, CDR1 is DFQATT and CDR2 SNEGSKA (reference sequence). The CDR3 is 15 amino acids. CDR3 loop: CSARDGTSAGNEQFF. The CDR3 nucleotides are TGCAGTGCTAGAGATGGGACTAGCGCCGGCAATGAGCAGTTCTTC.

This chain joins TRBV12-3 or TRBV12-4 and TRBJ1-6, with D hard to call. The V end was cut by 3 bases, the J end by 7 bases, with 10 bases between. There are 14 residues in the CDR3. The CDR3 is CASSLGPINSPLHF. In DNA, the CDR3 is TGTGCCAGCAGTTTGGGCCCGATCAATTCACCCCTCCACTTT.

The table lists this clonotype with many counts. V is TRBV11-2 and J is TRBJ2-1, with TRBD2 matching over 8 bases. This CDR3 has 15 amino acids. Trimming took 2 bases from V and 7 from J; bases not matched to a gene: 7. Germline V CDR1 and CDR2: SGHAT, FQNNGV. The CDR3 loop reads CASSLLAGGPNEQFF. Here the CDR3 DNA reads TGTGCCAGCAGCTTACTGGCGGGGGGTCCTAATGAGCAGTTCTTC. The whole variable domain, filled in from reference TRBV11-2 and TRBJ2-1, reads EAGVAQSPRYKIIEKRQSVAFWCNPISGHATLYWYQQILGQGPKLLIQFQNNGVVDDSQLPKDRFSAERLKGVDSTLKIQPAKLEDSAVYLCASSLLAGGPNEQFFGPGTRLTVL.

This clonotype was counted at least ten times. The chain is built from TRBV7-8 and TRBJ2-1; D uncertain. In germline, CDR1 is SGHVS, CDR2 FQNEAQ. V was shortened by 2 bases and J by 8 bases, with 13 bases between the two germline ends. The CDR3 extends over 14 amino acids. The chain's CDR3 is CASSLSRFLDEQFF. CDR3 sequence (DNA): TGTGCCAGCAGCTTAAGCAGGTTTTTAGATGAGCAGTTCTTC.

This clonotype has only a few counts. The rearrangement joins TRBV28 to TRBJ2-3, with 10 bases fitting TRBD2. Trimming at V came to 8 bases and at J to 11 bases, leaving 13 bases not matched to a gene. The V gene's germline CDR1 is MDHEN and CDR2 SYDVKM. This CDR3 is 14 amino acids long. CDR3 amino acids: CASRGGAGGRGQYF. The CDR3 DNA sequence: TGTGCCAGCCGGGGGGGAGCGGGAGGGCGCGGGCAGTATTTT.

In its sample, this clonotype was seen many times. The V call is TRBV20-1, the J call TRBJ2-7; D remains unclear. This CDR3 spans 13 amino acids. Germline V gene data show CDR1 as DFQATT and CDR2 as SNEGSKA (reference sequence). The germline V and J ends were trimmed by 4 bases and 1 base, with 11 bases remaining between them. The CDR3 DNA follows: TGCAGTGCTATTGGTCGGTTTTCCTACGAGCAGTACTTC. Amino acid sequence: CSAIGRFSYEQYF.

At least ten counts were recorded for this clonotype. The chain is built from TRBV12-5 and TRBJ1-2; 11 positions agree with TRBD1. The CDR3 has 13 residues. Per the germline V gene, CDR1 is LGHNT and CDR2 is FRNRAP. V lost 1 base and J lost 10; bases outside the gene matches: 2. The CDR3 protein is CASGLADRGPYTF. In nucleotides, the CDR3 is TGTGCTAGTGGTTTGGCGGACAGGGGGCCCTACACCTTC.

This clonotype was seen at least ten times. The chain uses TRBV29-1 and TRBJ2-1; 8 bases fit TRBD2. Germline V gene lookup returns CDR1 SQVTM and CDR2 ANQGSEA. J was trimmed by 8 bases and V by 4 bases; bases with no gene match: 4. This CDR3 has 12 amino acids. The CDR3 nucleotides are TGCAGCGTTGTGGGGCGGGGGGATGAGCAGTTCTTC. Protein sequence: CSVVGRGDEQFF.

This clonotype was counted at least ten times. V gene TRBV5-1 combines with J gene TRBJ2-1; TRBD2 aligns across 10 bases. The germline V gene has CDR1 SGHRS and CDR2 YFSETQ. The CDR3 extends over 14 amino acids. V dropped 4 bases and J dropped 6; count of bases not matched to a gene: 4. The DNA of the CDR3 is TGCGCCAGCAGCGTGTCTAGCGGGAGCAATGAGCAGTTCTTC. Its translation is CASSVSSGSNEQFF. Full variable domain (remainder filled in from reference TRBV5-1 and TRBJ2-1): KAGVTQTPRYLIKTRGQQVTLSCSPISGHRSVSWYQQTPGQGLQFLFEYFSETQRNKGNFPGRFSGRQFSNSRSEMNVSTLELGDSALYLCASSVSSGSNEQFFGPGTRLTVL.

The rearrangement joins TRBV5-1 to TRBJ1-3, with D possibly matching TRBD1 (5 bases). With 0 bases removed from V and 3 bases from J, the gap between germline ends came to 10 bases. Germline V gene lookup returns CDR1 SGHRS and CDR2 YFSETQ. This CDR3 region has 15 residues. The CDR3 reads CASSLGGHIGNTIYF. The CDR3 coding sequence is TGCGCCAGCAGCTTGGGAGGACACATTGGAAACACCATATATTTT.

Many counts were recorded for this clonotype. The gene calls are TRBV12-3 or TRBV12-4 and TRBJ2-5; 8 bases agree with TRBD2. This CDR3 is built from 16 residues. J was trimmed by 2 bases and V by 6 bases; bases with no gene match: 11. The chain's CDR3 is CASSWTGGAGQETQYF. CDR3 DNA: TGTGCCAGCAGCTGGACCGGGGGGGCCGGGCAAGAGACCCAGTACTTC.

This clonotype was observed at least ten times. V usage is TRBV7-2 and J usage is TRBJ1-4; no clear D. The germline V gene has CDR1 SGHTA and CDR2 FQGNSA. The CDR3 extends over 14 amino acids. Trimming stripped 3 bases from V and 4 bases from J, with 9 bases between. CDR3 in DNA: TGTGCCAGCAGCTTGAATGGAGTTAATGAAAAACTGTTTTTT. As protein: CASSLNGVNEKLFF.

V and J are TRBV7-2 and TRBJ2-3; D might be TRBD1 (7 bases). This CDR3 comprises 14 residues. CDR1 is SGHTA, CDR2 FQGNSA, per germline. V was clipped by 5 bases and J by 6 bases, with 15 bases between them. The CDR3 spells CASSRGGGQDTQYF. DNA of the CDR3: TGTGCCAGCAGCCGTGGAGGGGGCCAGGATACGCAGTATTTT.

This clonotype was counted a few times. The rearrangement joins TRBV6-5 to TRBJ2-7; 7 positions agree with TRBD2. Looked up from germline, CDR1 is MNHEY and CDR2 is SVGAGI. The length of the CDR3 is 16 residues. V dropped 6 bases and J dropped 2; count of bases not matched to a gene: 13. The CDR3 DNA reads TGTGCCAGCAGCTCTCCTCAGGGAGGGGACCCCTACGAGCAGTACTTC. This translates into CASSSPQGGDPYEQYF.

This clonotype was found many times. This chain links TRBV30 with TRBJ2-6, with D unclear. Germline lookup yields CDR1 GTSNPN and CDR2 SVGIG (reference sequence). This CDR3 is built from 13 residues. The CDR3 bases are TGTGCGAAGGGAACGGAAGGGGCCAACGTCCTGACTTTC. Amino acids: CAKGTEGANVLTF. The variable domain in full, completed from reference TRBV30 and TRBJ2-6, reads SQTIHQWPATLVQPVGSPLSLECTVEGTSNPNLYWYRQAAGRGLQLLFYSVGIGQISSEVPQNLSASRPQDRQFILSSKKLLLSDSGFYLCAKGTEGANVLTFGAGSRLTVL.

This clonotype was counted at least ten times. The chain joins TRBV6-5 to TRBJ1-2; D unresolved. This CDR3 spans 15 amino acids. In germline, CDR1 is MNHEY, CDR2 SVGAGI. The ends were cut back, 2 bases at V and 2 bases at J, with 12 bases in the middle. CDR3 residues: CASSYVSGQNYGYTF. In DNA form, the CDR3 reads TGTGCCAGCAGTTACGTTAGCGGGCAGAACTATGGCTACACCTTC.

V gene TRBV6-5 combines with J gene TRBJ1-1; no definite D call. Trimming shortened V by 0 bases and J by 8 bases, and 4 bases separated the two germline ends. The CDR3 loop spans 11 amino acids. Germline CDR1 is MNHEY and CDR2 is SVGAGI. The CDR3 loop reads CASSYSGEAFF. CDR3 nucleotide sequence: TGTGCCAGCAGTTACTCGGGGGAAGCTTTCTTT.

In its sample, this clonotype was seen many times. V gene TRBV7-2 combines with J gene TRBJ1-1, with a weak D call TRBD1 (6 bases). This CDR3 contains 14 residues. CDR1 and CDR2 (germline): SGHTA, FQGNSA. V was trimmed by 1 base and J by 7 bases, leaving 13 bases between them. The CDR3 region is CASSLVQGRNEAFF. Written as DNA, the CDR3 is TGTGCCAGCAGCTTAGTTCAGGGGCGAAATGAAGCTTTCTTT.

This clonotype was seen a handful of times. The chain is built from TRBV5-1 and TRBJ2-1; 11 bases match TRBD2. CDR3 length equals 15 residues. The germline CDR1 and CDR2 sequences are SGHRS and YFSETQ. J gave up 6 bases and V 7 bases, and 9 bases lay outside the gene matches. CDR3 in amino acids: CASYPPSGGRNEQFF. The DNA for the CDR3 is TGCGCCAGCTATCCACCTAGCGGGGGGCGCAATGAGCAGTTCTTC.

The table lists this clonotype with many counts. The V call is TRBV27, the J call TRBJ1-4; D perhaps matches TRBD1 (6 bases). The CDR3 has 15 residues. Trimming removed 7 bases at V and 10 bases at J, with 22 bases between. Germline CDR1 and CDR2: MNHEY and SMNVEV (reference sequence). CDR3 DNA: TGTGCCAGCACCCTGTGGGGGCAGGGTCGAGGAAAACTGTTTTTT. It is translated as CASTLWGQGRGKLFF.

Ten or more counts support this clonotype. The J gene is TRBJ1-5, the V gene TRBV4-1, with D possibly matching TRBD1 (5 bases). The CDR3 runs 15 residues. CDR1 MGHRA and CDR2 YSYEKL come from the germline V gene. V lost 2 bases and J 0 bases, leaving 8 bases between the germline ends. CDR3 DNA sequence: TGCGCCAGCAGCCAACCGGGGGATAGCAATCAGCCCCAGCATTTT. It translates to CASSQPGDSNQPQHF.

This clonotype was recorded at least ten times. CDR3 DNA: TGTGCCAGCTCATCGGGACAGCCCAGCTATGGCTACACCTTC. It translates to CASSSGQPSYGYTF. The chain links TRBV18 to TRBJ1-2, with 7 bases fitting TRBD1. V was clipped by 5 bases and J by 4 bases; unmatched bases: 7. The CDR3 is 14 residues long. Germline V gives CDR1 KGHSH, CDR2 LQKENI.